The 25 T cell receptor beta chains below were found in one sample sequenced in a study of T cells in Graves' hyperthyroidism and ophthalmopathy. Amplification targeted TCR beta CDR3 regions from RNA transcripts. HTBI primers were used for first-round RT-PCR of the TCR CDR3. MiXCR was run by TCRdb on the multiplex PCR reads, yielding one entry per CDR3 protein. The top ten hold about 7% of the sample, which has a few hundred thousand distinct CDR3 sequences, roughly 14% seen once. Sequencing input: blood. These TCRs come from a woman in her 30s with Graves' hyperthyroidism.

This clonotype was detected ten times or more. The rearrangement uses TRBV5-1 and TRBJ2-1; tentatively, D is TRBD2 (6 bases). V was pared by 4 bases and J by 2 bases, with 10 bases between. In germline, CDR1 is SGHRS, CDR2 YFSETQ. This CDR3 spans 14 amino acids. This CDR3 is CASSAGTPYNEQFF. The CDR3 DNA is TGCGCCAGCAGCGCCGGGACTCCCTACAATGAGCAGTTCTTC.

This clonotype has at least ten counts. The chain uses TRBV6-2 or TRBV6-3 and TRBJ1-1, with 8 bases that match TRBD1. From germline, CDR1 is MNHEY and CDR2 SVGEGT. The J segment lost 1 base and the V segment lost 6 bases, leaving 4 bases of the junction unmatched. The CDR3 runs to 14 residues. CDR3 in DNA: TGTGCCAGCAGCCACGGACAGGGGAACACTGAAGCTTTCTTT. Residues: CASSHGQGNTEAFF.

In its sample, this clonotype was seen many times. The chain carries TRBV29-1 and TRBJ2-1; D not certain. CDR1 and CDR2 (germline): SQVTM, ANQGSEA. There are 11 residues in the CDR3. Trimming stripped 3 bases from V and 7 bases from J, with 7 bases between. CDR3 DNA sequence: TGCAGCGTTGACCGTGCGAATGAGCAGTTCTTC. Residues: CSVDRANEQFF.

This clonotype showed up many times. The V gene is TRBV5-1, the J gene TRBJ2-1, with 8 bases lining up with TRBD2. CDR3 size: 16 residues. Trimming at V came to 6 bases and at J to 4 bases, leaving 12 bases not matched to a gene. Looked up from germline, CDR1 is SGHRS and CDR2 is YFSETQ. The CDR3 DNA follows: TGCGCCAGCACGCTAACAACACTAGCGGAGTACAATGAGCAGTTCTTC. This encodes CASTLTTLAEYNEQFF.

This clonotype was detected ten times or more. V gene TRBV28 combines with J gene TRBJ2-1, with 9 bases aligning to TRBD1. CDR3 length equals 19 residues. V lost 3 bases, J lost 3 bases, and 15 bases stayed unmatched. Germline assignment: CDR1 MDHEN and CDR2 SYDVKM. For the CDR3, the DNA is TGTGCCAGCAGTTTTCCCCTTTTTGAGCCGGGACAGGGCTACAATGAGCAGTTCTTC. It translates to CASSFPLFEPGQGYNEQFF.

This clonotype came up a few times. The rearrangement uses TRBV14 and TRBJ2-3, with D perhaps matching TRBD2 (6 bases). This CDR3 is built from 16 residues. V was cut by 2 bases and J by 5 bases, with 17 bases left in between. Germline V gene sequence: CDR1 SGHDN, CDR2 FVKESK. The CDR3 region is CASSQNSGPPGDTQYF. The CDR3 DNA sequence: TGTGCCAGCAGCCAAAATAGCGGCCCACCGGGAGATACGCAGTATTTT.

This clonotype was counted ten times or more. The chain joins TRBV6-2 or TRBV6-3 to TRBJ1-5; D uncertain. V was clipped by 2 bases and J by 1 base, with 6 bases between them. This CDR3 is 14 amino acids long. CDR1 and CDR2 from the germline V gene are MNHEY and SVGEGT. The CDR3 DNA reads as TGTGCCAGCAGTTACGGGGTGAGCAATCAGCCCCAGCATTTT. Amino acid sequence: CASSYGVSNQPQHF.

This chain connects TRBV6-1 to TRBJ1-3; tentative D call: TRBD1 (6 bases). Germline CDR1 is MNHNS and CDR2 is SASEGT. The V gene lost 5 bases and the J gene lost 2 bases, with 10 bases spanning the gap. The CDR3 has 14 residues. CDR3 region: CASSIGGTGNTIYF. CDR3 nucleotides: TGTGCCAGCAGTATAGGGGGAACTGGAAACACCATATATTTT.

The chain couples TRBV5-1 to TRBJ2-2; a weak D match, TRBD1 (6 bases). This CDR3 contains 15 residues. The germline V and J ends were trimmed by 6 bases and 6 bases, with 18 bases remaining between them. CDR1 and CDR2 (germline): SGHRS, YFSETQ. CDR3 sequence (DNA): TGCGCCAGCACCCTGGACAGCGCTGGGGCCGGGGAGCTGTTTTTT. This translates into CASTLDSAGAGELFF.

This chain links TRBV24-1 with TRBJ1-5; tentative D call: TRBD1 (5 bases). CDR1 KGHDR and CDR2 SFDVKD come from the germline V gene. The V gene lost 5 bases and the J gene lost 11 bases, with 12 bases spanning the gap. The CDR3 length is 12 residues. CDR3 sequence reads: CATSVKGRTQHF. DNA of the CDR3: TGTGCCACCAGTGTAAAGGGGAGGACCCAGCATTTT.

This clonotype was observed at least ten times. V and J are TRBV20-1 and TRBJ2-2; 8 bases are a match to TRBD2. The junction had 6 bases not matched to a gene; V was cut back by 3 bases and J by 0 bases. CDR3 length: 16 amino acids. CDR1 is DFQATT, CDR2 SNEGSKA, per germline (reference sequence). In DNA, the CDR3 is TGCAGTGCTAGGGAACCGGGACTAGCGAACACCGGGGAGCTGTTTTTT. It translates to CSAREPGLANTGELFF.

This clonotype was found a few times. The rearrangement joins TRBV20-1 to TRBJ2-6; 7 bases align to TRBD2. The CDR3 length is 18 residues. CDR1 is DFQATT and CDR2 is SNEGSKA in the germline V gene (reference sequence). Trimming at V came to 3 bases and at J to 0 bases, leaving 11 bases not matched to a gene. The CDR3 loop is CSARSQRESTSGANVLTF. CDR3 in DNA: TGCAGTGCTAGGAGTCAGCGGGAAAGTACCTCTGGGGCCAACGTCCTGACTTTC.

This clonotype was found many times. J is TRBJ2-1 and V is TRBV20-1; 11 bases line up with TRBD2. V shed 0 bases and J 6 bases; nucleotides not matched to a gene: 4. Germline lookup yields CDR1 DFQATT and CDR2 SNEGSKA (reference sequence). The CDR3 loop spans 15 amino acids. Here the CDR3 DNA reads TGCAGTGCTAGAGATAAAACTAGCGGGAGCAATGAGCAGTTCTTC. This encodes CSARDKTSGSNEQFF.

This clonotype occurred a few times. The chain is built from TRBV14 and TRBJ2-1; no clear D gene. V was shortened by 1 base and J by 2 bases, with 9 bases between the two germline ends. Germline V gene data show CDR1 as SGHDN and CDR2 as FVKESK. The CDR3 loop spans 15 amino acids. Written as DNA, the CDR3 is TGTGCCAGCAGCCAAGGGGGATTCCCCTACAATGAGCAGTTCTTC. Translated: CASSQGGFPYNEQFF. Variable domain in full (rest from reference TRBV14 and TRBJ2-1): EAGVTQFPSHSVIEKGQTVTLRCDPISGHDNLYWYRRVMGKEIKFLLHFVKESKQDESGMPNNRFLAERTGGTYSTLKVQPAELEDSGVYFCASSQGGFPYNEQFFGPGTRLTVL.

The chain links TRBV9 to TRBJ2-2, with 11 bases lining up with TRBD2. Germline assignment: CDR1 SGDLS and CDR2 YYNGEE. V dropped 5 bases and J dropped 5; count of bases not matched to a gene: 11. This CDR3 comprises 17 residues. CDR3 coding DNA: TGTGCCAGCAGAGACGGACTAGCGGGCGGAGGGACCGGGGAGCTGTTTTTT. Translating gives CASRDGLAGGGTGELFF.

The rearrangement joins TRBV2 to TRBJ2-7; 13 nucleotides line up with TRBD2. V gave up 1 base and J gave up 7 bases; unmatched junction bases: 4. The CDR3 contains 15 residues. The germline V gene encodes CDR1 SNHLY and CDR2 FYNNEI. The CDR3 region is CASSEGTSGSEEQYF. In DNA, the CDR3 is TGTGCCAGCAGTGAAGGGACTAGCGGGAGTGAAGAGCAGTACTTC.

The CDR3 coding sequence is TGCGCCAGCAGCTACGGACAGGGGGCCGTGTCGTCTGGAAACACCATATATTTT. Its protein is CASSYGQGAVSSGNTIYF. V and J are TRBV5-1 and TRBJ1-3; 11 nucleotides agree with TRBD1. This CDR3 has 18 residues. Germline V gene lookup returns CDR1 SGHRS and CDR2 YFSETQ. The trim removed 3 bases at V and 1 base at J, leaving 9 bases unmatched.

The J gene is TRBJ2-3, the V gene TRBV5-8; perhaps D is TRBD1 or TRBD2 (5 bases each). Germline CDR1 SGHTS, CDR2 YDEGEE. The length of the CDR3 is 15 residues. The V end was cut by 5 bases, the J end by 2 bases, with 15 bases between. The CDR3 region is CASRDWGGLTDTQYF. The CDR3 region has the DNA TGTGCCAGCAGGGACTGGGGCGGCCTCACAGATACGCAGTATTTT.

This clonotype was seen a few times. This chain uses TRBV5-6 with TRBJ2-4; tentatively, D is TRBD2 (5 bases). This CDR3 contains 16 residues. V dropped 0 bases and J dropped 1 base, with 11 bases sitting between them. The germline gives CDR1 SGHDT, CDR2 YYEEEE. DNA for the CDR3: TGTGCCAGCAGCTTGGTCGGGGTTTGGGCCAAAAACATTCAGTACTTC. It codes for CASSLVGVWAKNIQYF. Full variable domain (rest looked up from reference TRBV5-6 and TRBJ2-4): DAGVTQSPTHLIKTRGQQVTLRCSPKSGHDTVSWYQQALGQGPQFIFQYYEEEERQRGNFPDRFSGHQFPNYSSELNVNALLLGDSALYLCASSLVGVWAKNIQYFGAGTRLSVL.

The table lists this clonotype with many counts. The rearrangement joins TRBV7-3 to TRBJ1-1; D gene uncertain. The CDR3 runs 13 residues. Germline-derived CDR1 and CDR2 are SGHTA and FQGTGA. Deletions cut 2 bases from V and 0 bases from J, with 4 bases between. CDR3 residues: CASSLLMNTEAFF. The DNA for the CDR3 is TGTGCCAGCAGCTTATTAATGAACACTGAAGCTTTCTTT.

This clonotype was counted a few times. V is TRBV29-1 and J is TRBJ2-7; tentatively, D is TRBD2 (6 bases). This CDR3 contains 17 residues. Germline V lookup: CDR1 SQVTM, CDR2 ANQGSEA. With 3 bases removed from V and 7 bases from J, the gap between germline ends came to 28 bases. The CDR3 bases are TGCAGCGTTGATGGGACTGAGCTCCGTGGGAGGCCCGAGGAGCAGTACTTC. Protein: CSVDGTELRGRPEEQYF.

This sequence joins TRBV7-2 and TRBJ2-1; 9 bases match TRBD2. The CDR3 length is 14 residues. Germline CDR1 and CDR2: SGHTA and FQGNSA. With 7 bases clipped from V and 10 bases from J, the junction kept 11 bases outside the gene matches. This chain's CDR3 is CASKKASGAREQFF. In nucleotides, the CDR3 is TGTGCCAGCAAAAAGGCTAGCGGGGCAAGGGAGCAGTTCTTC.

This rearrangement joins TRBV4-3 to TRBJ2-3; 9 positions agree with TRBD2. The CDR3 is made up of 15 amino acids. After removal of 1 base from V and 7 bases from J, the junction contained 6 bases not matched to a gene. Germline CDR1 and CDR2: LGHNA and YSLEER. The CDR3 is CASSQAGGRANTQYF. The CDR3 coding sequence is TGCGCCAGCAGCCAAGCTGGCGGGAGGGCAAATACGCAGTATTTT.

This clonotype came up a few times. The chain uses TRBV6-1 and TRBJ2-7, with TRBD2 matching over 10 bases. There are 15 residues in the CDR3. The V gene end was trimmed by 5 bases and the J gene end by 2 bases; junction bases not matched to a gene: 6. CDR1 is MNHNS, CDR2 SASEGT, per germline. The chain's CDR3 is CASSRLSGRAYEQYF. The CDR3 region has the DNA TGTGCCAGCAGTCGGCTAAGCGGGAGGGCCTACGAGCAGTACTTC.

The J gene is TRBJ1-1, the V gene TRBV28; no firm D call. V lost 7 bases and J 2 bases, leaving 8 bases between the germline ends. The CDR3 runs 12 residues. CDR1 and CDR2 (germline): MDHEN, SYDVKM. The CDR3 region is CASKSPNTEAFF. DNA for the CDR3: TGTGCCAGCAAATCTCCTAACACTGAAGCTTTCTTT.